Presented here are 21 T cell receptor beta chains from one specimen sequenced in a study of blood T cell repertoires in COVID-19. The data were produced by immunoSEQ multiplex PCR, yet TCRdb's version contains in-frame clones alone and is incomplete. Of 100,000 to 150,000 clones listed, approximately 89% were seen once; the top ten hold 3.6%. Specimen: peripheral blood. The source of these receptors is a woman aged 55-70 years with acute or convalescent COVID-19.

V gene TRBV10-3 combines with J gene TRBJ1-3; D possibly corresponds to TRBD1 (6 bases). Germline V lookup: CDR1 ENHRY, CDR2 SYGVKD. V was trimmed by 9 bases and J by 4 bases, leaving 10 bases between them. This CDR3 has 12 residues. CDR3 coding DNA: TGTGCCATGGGACAAGAAGGAAACACCATATATTTT. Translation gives CAMGQEGNTIYF.

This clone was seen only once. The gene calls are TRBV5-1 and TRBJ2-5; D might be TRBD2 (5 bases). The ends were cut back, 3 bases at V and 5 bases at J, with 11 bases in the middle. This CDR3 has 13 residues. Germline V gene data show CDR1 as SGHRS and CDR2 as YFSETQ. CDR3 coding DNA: TGCGCCAGCAGCTCGGAGGTTGTTGAGACCCAGTACTTC. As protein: CASSSEVVETQYF. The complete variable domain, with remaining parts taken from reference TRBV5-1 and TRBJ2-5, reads KAGVTQTPRYLIKTRGQQVTLSCSPISGHRSVSWYQQTPGQGLQFLFEYFSETQRNKGNFPGRFSGRQFSNSRSEMNVSTLELGDSALYLCASSSEVVETQYFGPGTRLLVL.

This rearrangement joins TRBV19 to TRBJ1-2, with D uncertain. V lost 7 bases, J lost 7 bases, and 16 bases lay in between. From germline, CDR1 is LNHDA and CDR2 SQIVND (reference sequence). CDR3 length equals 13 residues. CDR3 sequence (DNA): TGTGCCAGTAATGGACTGGGATTTTTTGGCTACACCTTC. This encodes CASNGLGFFGYTF. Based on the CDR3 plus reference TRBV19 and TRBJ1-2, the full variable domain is DGGITQSPKYLFRKEGQNVTLSCEQNLNHDAMYWYRQDPGQGLRLIYYSQIVNDFQKGDIAEGYSVSREKKESFPLTVTSAQKNPTAFYLCASNGLGFFGYTFGSGTRLTVV.

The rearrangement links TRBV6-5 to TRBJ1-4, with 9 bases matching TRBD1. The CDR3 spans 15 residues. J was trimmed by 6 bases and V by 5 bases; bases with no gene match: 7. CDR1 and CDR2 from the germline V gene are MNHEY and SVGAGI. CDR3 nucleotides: TGTGCCAGCAGTCCAGGGGGGACAGGGCATGAAAAACTGTTTTTT. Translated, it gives CASSPGGTGHEKLFF.

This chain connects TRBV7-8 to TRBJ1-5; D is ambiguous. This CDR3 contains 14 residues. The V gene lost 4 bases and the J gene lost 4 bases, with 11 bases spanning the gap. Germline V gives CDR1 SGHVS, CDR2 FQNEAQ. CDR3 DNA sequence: TGTGCCAGCAGCTCCGAGGCGGAAAATCAGCCCCAGCATTTT. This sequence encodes CASSSEAENQPQHF. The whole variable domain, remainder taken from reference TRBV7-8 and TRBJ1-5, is GAGVSQSPRYKVAKRGQDVALRCDPISGHVSLFWYQQALGQGPEFLTYFQNEAQLDKSGLPSDRFFAERPEGSVSTLKIQRTQQEDSAVYLCASSSEAENQPQHFGDGTRLSIL.

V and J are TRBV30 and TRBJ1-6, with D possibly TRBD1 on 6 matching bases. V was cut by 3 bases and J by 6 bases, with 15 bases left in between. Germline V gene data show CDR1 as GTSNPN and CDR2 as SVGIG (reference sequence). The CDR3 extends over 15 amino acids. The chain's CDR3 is CAWRLMTGVNSPLHF. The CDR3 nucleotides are TGTGCCTGGAGGTTGATGACAGGCGTTAATTCACCCCTCCACTTT. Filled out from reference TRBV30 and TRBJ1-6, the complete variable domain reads SQTIHQWPATLVQPVGSPLSLECTVEGTSNPNLYWYRQAAGRGLQLLFYSVGIGQISSEVPQNLSASRPQDRQFILSSKKLLLSDSGFYLCAWRLMTGVNSPLHFGNGTRLTVT.

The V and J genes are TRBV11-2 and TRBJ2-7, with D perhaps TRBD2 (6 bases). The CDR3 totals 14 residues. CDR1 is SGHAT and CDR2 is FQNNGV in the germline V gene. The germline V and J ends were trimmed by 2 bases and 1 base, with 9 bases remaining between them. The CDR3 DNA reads TGTGCCAGCAGCTTAAAGACTAGTTCCTACGAGCAGTACTTC. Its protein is CASSLKTSSYEQYF.

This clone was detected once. CDR3 sequence reads: CASSPGGYQPQHF. In DNA form, the CDR3 reads TGTGCCAGCTCCCCAGGGGGCTATCAGCCCCAGCATTTT. V and J are TRBV2 and TRBJ1-5; TRBD1 aligns across 8 bases. J lost 5 bases, V lost 8 bases, and 5 bases had no gene match. Germline CDR1 is SNHLY and CDR2 is FYNNEI. This CDR3 is built from 13 residues.

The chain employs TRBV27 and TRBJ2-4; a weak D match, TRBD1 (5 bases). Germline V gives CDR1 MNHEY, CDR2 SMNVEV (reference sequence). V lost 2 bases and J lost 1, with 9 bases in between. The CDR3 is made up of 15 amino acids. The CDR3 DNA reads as TGTGCCAGCAGTTTAAGGGGAAGGGCCAAAAACATTCAGTACTTC. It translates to CASSLRGRAKNIQYF.

The CDR3 loop reads CASSTPRTGTVYGYTF. In DNA form, the CDR3 reads TGTGCCAGTAGTACTCCGAGGACAGGGACGGTCTATGGCTACACCTTC. The chain joins TRBV19 to TRBJ1-2; 8 nucleotides align to TRBD1. The CDR3 totals 16 residues. The V gene's germline CDR1 is LNHDA and CDR2 SQIVND (reference sequence). Losses at the gene ends were 4 bases for V and 4 bases for J; bases not matched to a gene: 11.

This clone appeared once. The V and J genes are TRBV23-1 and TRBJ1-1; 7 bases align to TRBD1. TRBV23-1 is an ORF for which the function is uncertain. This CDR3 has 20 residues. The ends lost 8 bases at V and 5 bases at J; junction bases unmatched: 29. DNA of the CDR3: TGCGCCAGCGGGAAAATAGGGGACAGACCTTCCGAGAGGATAGGAACTGAAGCTTTCTTT. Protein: CASGKIGDRPSERIGTEAFF.

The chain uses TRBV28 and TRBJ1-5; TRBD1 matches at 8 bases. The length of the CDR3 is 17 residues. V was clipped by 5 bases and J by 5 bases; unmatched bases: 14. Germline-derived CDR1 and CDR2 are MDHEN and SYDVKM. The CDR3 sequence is CASSTRQGRYKDQPQHF. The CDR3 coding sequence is TGTGCCAGCAGTACCAGACAGGGGCGATATAAAGATCAGCCCCAGCATTTT.

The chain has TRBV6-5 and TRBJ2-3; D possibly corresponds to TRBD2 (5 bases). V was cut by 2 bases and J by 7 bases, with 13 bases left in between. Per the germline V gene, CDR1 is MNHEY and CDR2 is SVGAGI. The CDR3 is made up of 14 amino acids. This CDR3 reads CASSYGPSQNTQYF. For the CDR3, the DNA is TGTGCCAGCAGTTACGGTCCTAGCCAGAATACGCAGTATTTT.

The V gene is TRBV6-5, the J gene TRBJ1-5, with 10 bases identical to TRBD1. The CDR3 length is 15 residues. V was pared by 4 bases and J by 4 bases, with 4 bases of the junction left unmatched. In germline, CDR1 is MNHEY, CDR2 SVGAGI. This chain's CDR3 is CASSFRQGANQPQHF. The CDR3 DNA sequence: TGTGCCAGCAGTTTCCGACAGGGGGCAAATCAGCCCCAGCATTTT.

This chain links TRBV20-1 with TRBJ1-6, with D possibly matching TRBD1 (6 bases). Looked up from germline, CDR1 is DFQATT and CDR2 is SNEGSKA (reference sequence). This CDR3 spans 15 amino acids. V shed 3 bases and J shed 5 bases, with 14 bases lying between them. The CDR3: CSASRGGQNNSPLHF. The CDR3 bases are TGCAGTGCTAGTCGGGGGGGGCAGAATAATTCACCCCTCCACTTT.

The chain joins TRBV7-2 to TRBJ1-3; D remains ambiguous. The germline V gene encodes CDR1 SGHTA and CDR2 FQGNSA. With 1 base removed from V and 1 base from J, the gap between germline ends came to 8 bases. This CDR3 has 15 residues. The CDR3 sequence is CASSLVFRSGNTIYF. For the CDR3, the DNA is TGTGCCAGCAGCTTAGTTTTCAGGTCTGGAAACACCATATATTTT.

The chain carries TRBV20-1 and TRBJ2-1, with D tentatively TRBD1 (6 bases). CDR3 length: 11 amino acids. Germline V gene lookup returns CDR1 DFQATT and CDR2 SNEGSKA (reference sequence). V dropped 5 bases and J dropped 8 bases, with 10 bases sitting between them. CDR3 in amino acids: CSAGGHYEQFF. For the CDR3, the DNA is TGCAGTGCTGGGGGACACTATGAGCAGTTCTTC.

CDR3 in DNA: TGTGCCAGCAGCCCACTCGGGACAGGGTGGGACTTAGAGCAGTTCTTC. It is translated as CASSPLGTGWDLEQFF. This chain joins TRBV28 and TRBJ2-1; TRBD1 matches at 9 bases. The length of the CDR3 is 16 residues. CDR1 is MDHEN, CDR2 SYDVKM, per germline. The J segment lost 10 bases and the V segment lost 6 bases, leaving 16 bases of the junction unmatched.

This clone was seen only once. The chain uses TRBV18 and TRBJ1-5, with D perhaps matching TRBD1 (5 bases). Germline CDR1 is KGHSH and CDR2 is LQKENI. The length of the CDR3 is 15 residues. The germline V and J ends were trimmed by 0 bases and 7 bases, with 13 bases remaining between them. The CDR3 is CASSPPGRAGQPQHF. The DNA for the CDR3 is TGTGCCAGCTCACCACCGGGCAGGGCAGGGCAGCCCCAGCATTTT.

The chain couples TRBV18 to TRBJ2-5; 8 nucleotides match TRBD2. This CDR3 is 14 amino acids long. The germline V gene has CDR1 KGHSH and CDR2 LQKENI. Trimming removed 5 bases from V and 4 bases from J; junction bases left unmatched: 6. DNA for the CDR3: TGTGCCAGCTCAAAGGAACGGGGGGGAGAGACCCAGTACTTC. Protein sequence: CASSKERGGETQYF.

CDR3 DNA sequence: TGCGCCAGCAGCTTCGATGAGGGTGGTGGCTACACCTTC. Encoded protein: CASSFDEGGGYTF. The chain uses TRBV5-1 and TRBJ1-2; D ambiguous. Trimming stripped 2 bases from V and 7 bases from J, with 12 bases between. The germline gives CDR1 SGHRS, CDR2 YFSETQ. The CDR3 extends over 13 amino acids.